One and the same sample provided the 29 T cell receptor beta chains below, sequenced in a study of blood T cells in healthy people across ages. A second about 6 to 12 cycle PCR used barcoded and J-beta primers. TCRdb processed the 5' RACE reads anew with MiXCR; each CDR3 protein has one entry. The table has approximately 830,000 distinct CDR3 sequences, 55% to 65% seen once. The sequenced sample was blood. These receptor sequences come from a young man in good health.

This chain connects TRBV6-5 to TRBJ2-4, with 8 bases lining up with TRBD2. The DNA end lines up better with TRBJ2-7; the J call may be wrong. Germline-derived CDR1 and CDR2 are MNHEY and SVGAGI. CDR3 size: 16 residues. CDR3 loop: CASRKSGGSLSYEQYF. CDR3 nucleotides: TGTGCCAGCAGAAAAAGCGGGGGTTCCCTCTCCTACGAGCAGTACTTC.

The chain combines TRBV12-3 or TRBV12-4 with TRBJ2-1, with D tentatively TRBD1 or TRBD2 (7 bases each). With 4 bases removed from V and 12 bases from J, the gap between germline ends came to 13 bases. The CDR3 has 12 residues. The CDR3 DNA reads as TGTGCCAGCAGTTCCTCAGGGGGGGGGCAGTTCTTC. Protein: CASSSSGGGQFF.

This clonotype showed up just a few times. The chain combines TRBV2 with TRBJ2-7; 13 nucleotides align to TRBD2. Germline trimming cut 3 bases from V and 2 bases from J; bases unmatched to any gene: 1. The V gene's germline CDR1 is SNHLY and CDR2 FYNNEI. The CDR3 covers 15 residues. The chain's CDR3 is CASSDGLAGAYEQYF. In DNA, the CDR3 is TGTGCCAGCAGTGATGGACTAGCGGGGGCCTACGAGCAGTACTTC.

The J gene is TRBJ2-7, the V gene TRBV25-1; 7 bases align to TRBD1. With V trimmed by 7 bases and J by 7 bases, 10 bases remained unmatched. In germline, CDR1 is MGHDK, CDR2 SYGVNS. This CDR3 comprises 13 residues. For the CDR3, the DNA is TGTGCCAGCACTCCTGGACAGGTCCAAGAGCAGTACTTC. It yields the protein CASTPGQVQEQYF.

The chain joins TRBV12-3 or TRBV12-4 to TRBJ2-4, with TRBD2 matching over 8 bases. The last part of the DNA fits TRBJ2-7 better; the J call may be wrong. The CDR3 has 16 amino acids. CDR3 sequence reads: CASSLRPSGGSYEQYF. The CDR3 bases are TGTGCCAGCAGTTTAAGGCCAAGCGGGGGCTCCTACGAGCAGTACTTC.

The V gene is TRBV29-1, the J gene TRBJ2-7; D uncertain. The J call may be mistaken, given a closer DNA end match to TRBJ2-5. In germline, CDR1 is SQVTM, CDR2 ANQGSEA. There are 12 residues in the CDR3. CDR3 coding DNA: TGCAGCCTGTCCCCGGATTCCGAGACCCAGTACTTC. Translation: CSLSPDSETQYF.

This clonotype was recorded only once. In nucleotides, the CDR3 is TGTGCCAGCAGCTTTGGACAGGGGGCGGCCAATGAGCAGTTCTTC. Its translation: CASSFGQGAANEQFF. The chain employs TRBV7-6 and TRBJ2-1; 11 bases map to TRBD1. Germline CDR1 is SGHVS and CDR2 is FNYEAQ. The CDR3 is 15 amino acids. V lost 3 bases to trimming and J lost 6 bases; unmatched junction nucleotides: 4.

This clonotype was counted between two and nine times. This chain joins TRBV7-2 and TRBJ1-4; D is perhaps TRBD1 (5 bases). Germline V CDR1 and CDR2: SGHTA, FQGNSA. This CDR3 contains 15 residues. V shed 5 bases and J shed 5 bases, with 15 bases lying between them. Written as DNA, the CDR3 is TGTGCCAGCAGCACCGGGGGGGTACCCAATGAAAAACTGTTTTTT. It encodes CASSTGGVPNEKLFF.

The gene calls are TRBV9 and TRBJ2-1; no reliable D call. The V gene lost 0 bases and the J gene lost 0 bases, with 7 bases spanning the gap. Looked up from germline, CDR1 is SGDLS and CDR2 is YYNGEE. This CDR3 comprises 15 residues. CDR3 in amino acids: CASSVEVSSYNEQFF. DNA for the CDR3: TGTGCCAGCAGCGTAGAAGTTAGCTCCTACAATGAGCAGTTCTTC.

The chain links TRBV4-3 to TRBJ2-7, with 8 positions matching TRBD1. There are 16 residues in the CDR3. V lost 0 bases, J lost 1 base, and 5 bases stayed unmatched. Germline V gives CDR1 LGHNA, CDR2 YSLEER. The DNA for the CDR3 is TGCGCCAGCAGCCAAGAAACAGGGGGATTTTCCTACGAGCAGTACTTC. This encodes CASSQETGGFSYEQYF.

The chain uses TRBV28 and TRBJ1-2; 9 nucleotides align to TRBD1. CDR3 length: 14 residues. J lost 8 bases, V lost 6 bases, and 10 bases had no gene match. Per the germline V gene, CDR1 is MDHEN and CDR2 is SYDVKM. The CDR3 loop is CASSGGQGRGGYTF. In nucleotides, the CDR3 is TGTGCCAGCAGCGGGGGACAGGGAAGAGGGGGCTACACCTTC.

The chain has TRBV12-3 or TRBV12-4 and TRBJ1-2, with D possibly matching TRBD1 (6 bases). There are 12 residues in the CDR3. Between the trimmed V and J ends, which lost 6 bases and 4 bases, there was a span of 9 bases. The CDR3 region has the DNA TGTGCCAGCAGCAAACAGGGCTATGGCTACACCTTC. As protein: CASSKQGYGYTF.

This clonotype has only a few counts. This may be a read error: a much more frequent sequence differs by one nucleotide. The chain joins TRBV10-3 to TRBJ2-7; the match to TRBD1 covers 8 bases. This CDR3 spans 13 amino acids. The germline gives CDR1 ENHRY, CDR2 SYGVKD. The CDR3 DNA follows: TGTGCCATCGCGGGACAGGTCTCCGACGAGCAGTACTTC. Translating it yields CAIAGQVSDEQYF.

The chain is built from TRBV6-5 and TRBJ1-5, with a weak D call TRBD1 (5 bases). This CDR3 comprises 17 residues. In germline, CDR1 is MNHEY, CDR2 SVGAGI. Between the trimmed V and J ends, which lost 2 bases and 0 bases, there was a span of 14 bases. The CDR3 DNA reads TGTGCCAGCAGTTACCCCATAGGGGACTATAGCAATCAGCCCCAGCATTTT. Translating gives CASSYPIGDYSNQPQHF.

This clonotype has just a few counts. The rearrangement uses TRBV4-2 and TRBJ2-5, with D perhaps assigned TRBD1 or TRBD2 (5 bases each). Germline CDR1 is LGHNA and CDR2 is YNFKEQ. This CDR3 has 15 residues. V shed 4 bases and J shed 0 bases, with 12 bases lying between them. As DNA, the CDR3 is TGTGCCAGCAGCCCCCGGGACCGAAACCAAGAGACCCAGTACTTC. Encoded protein: CASSPRDRNQETQYF.

This clonotype is a singleton in its sample. This rearrangement joins TRBV13 to TRBJ2-5; 9 bases map to TRBD1. The CDR3 is 17 residues long. Losses at the gene ends were 1 base for V and 3 bases for J; bases not matched to a gene: 9. The germline V gene has CDR1 PRHDT and CDR2 FYEKMQ (reference sequence). CDR3 protein: CASSLEGTGRGEETQYF. Here the CDR3 DNA reads TGTGCCAGCAGCTTAGAGGGGACAGGGAGAGGAGAAGAGACCCAGTACTTC. The full variable domain, its missing parts supplied by reference TRBV13 and TRBJ2-5, is AAGVIQSPRHLIKEKRETATLKCYPIPRHDTVYWYQQGPGQDPQFLISFYEKMQSDKGSIPDRFSAQQFSDYHSELNMSSLELGDSALYFCASSLEGTGRGEETQYFGPGTRLLVL.

This chain links TRBV20-1 with TRBJ2-7; 9 bases map to TRBD1. V gave up 0 bases and J gave up 1 base; unmatched junction bases: 7. This CDR3 is 16 amino acids long. The germline gives CDR1 DFQATT, CDR2 SNEGSKA (reference sequence). The DNA of the CDR3 is TGCAGTGCTAGAGATGGGGACAGGGTATCATCCTACGAGCAGTACTTC. Translation: CSARDGDRVSSYEQYF.

This clonotype showed up just a few times. The chain recombines TRBV7-2 with TRBJ1-1, with 7 bases that match TRBD1. This CDR3 region has 14 residues. Trimming cost V 4 bases and J 2 bases; bases outside gene matches: 4. Germline V gene sequence: CDR1 SGHTA, CDR2 FQGNSA. The DNA of the CDR3 is TGTGCCAGCAGCTGGGACAGTGCTAACACTGAAGCTTTCTTT. Its protein is CASSWDSANTEAFF.

V and J are TRBV9 and TRBJ1-4; D perhaps matches TRBD1 (6 bases). Germline lookup yields CDR1 SGDLS and CDR2 YYNGEE. The V gene lost 3 bases and the J gene lost 0 bases, with 12 bases spanning the gap. CDR3 length equals 16 residues. The CDR3 DNA sequence: TGTGCCAGCAGCGACGGGACACCAGCAACTAATGAAAAACTGTTTTTT. This encodes CASSDGTPATNEKLFF. Complete variable domain (other parts from reference TRBV9 and TRBJ1-4): DSGVTQTPKHLITATGQRVTLRCSPRSGDLSVYWYQQSLDQGLQFLIQYYNGEERAKGNILERFSAQQFPDLHSELNLSSLELGDSALYFCASSDGTPATNEKLFFGSGTQLSVL.

The genes are TRBV11-1 and TRBJ2-1; the match to TRBD2 covers 7 bases. Germline CDR1 SGHAT, CDR2 FQDESV (reference sequence). The CDR3 totals 17 residues. V was pared by 1 base and J by 0 bases, with 6 bases of the junction left unmatched. The CDR3 region has the DNA TGTGCCAGCAGCTTAGAGCGGGGCCCCAGCTCCTACAATGAGCAGTTCTTC. It translates to CASSLERGPSSYNEQFF.

The chain has TRBV7-2 and TRBJ2-1; TRBD2 aligns across 8 bases. The CDR3 is 17 residues long. In germline, CDR1 is SGHTA, CDR2 FQGNSA. V shed 0 bases and J 9 bases; nucleotides not matched to a gene: 13. CDR3: CASSLAVSGGSRAEQFF. In DNA form, the CDR3 reads TGTGCCAGCAGCTTAGCGGTAAGCGGGGGATCACGGGCTGAGCAGTTCTTC.

V is TRBV12-3 or TRBV12-4 and J is TRBJ1-5, with 9 bases that match TRBD1. The CDR3 runs to 16 residues. V trimming: 5 bases; J trimming: 2 bases; junction bases outside the gene matches: 7. CDR3 region: CASSPTGGSGNQPQHF. CDR3 coding DNA: TGTGCCAGCAGTCCCACAGGGGGCTCTGGCAATCAGCCCCAGCATTTT.

J is TRBJ2-2 and V is TRBV7-3, with 14 bases fitting TRBD2. Germline CDR1 SGHTA, CDR2 FQGTGA. Trimming took 4 bases from V and 2 from J; bases not matched to a gene: 3. This CDR3 comprises 17 residues. CDR3 protein: CASSWGLAGVNTGELFF. The CDR3 coding sequence is TGTGCCAGCAGCTGGGGACTAGCGGGGGTAAACACCGGGGAGCTGTTTTTT.

The V and J genes are TRBV20-1 and TRBJ2-3; 13 bases align to TRBD2. The V gene end was trimmed by 6 bases and the J gene end by 3 bases; junction bases not matched to a gene: 21. The V gene's germline CDR1 is DFQATT and CDR2 SNEGSKA (reference sequence). The CDR3 consists of 20 residues. CDR3 amino acids: CSARAIASRTSGGGTDTQYF. Written as DNA, the CDR3 is TGCAGTGCACGCGCCATCGCGTCCCGGACTAGCGGGGGTGGAACAGATACGCAGTATTTT.

V usage is TRBV7-2 and J usage is TRBJ2-3; D might be TRBD2 (6 bases). V lost 3 bases and J 6 bases, leaving 16 bases between the germline ends. CDR1 is SGHTA, CDR2 FQGNSA, per germline. This CDR3 is 15 amino acids long. This chain's CDR3 is CASSFVFSGGDTQYF. The CDR3 DNA reads as TGTGCCAGCAGCTTCGTGTTCAGTGGGGGGGATACGCAGTATTTT.

This clonotype was observed once. The chain combines TRBV12-3 or TRBV12-4 with TRBJ2-5, with D perhaps matching TRBD1 (5 bases). TRBJ2-7 explains the end of the DNA better; the J call may be wrong. CDR3 length equals 15 residues. This CDR3 is CASSLNRRVGREQYF. CDR3 coding DNA: TGTGCCAGCAGTTTGAATCGCAGGGTCGGTCGCGAGCAGTACTTC.

In this sample, this clonotype turned up once. The junction shows a germline mismatch at one end, possibly a read error. The V call is TRBV7-2, the J call TRBJ1-5; TRBD1 matches at 8 bases. Germline assignment: CDR1 SGHTA and CDR2 FQGNSA. This CDR3 contains 14 residues. The CDR3 DNA reads as TGTGCCGGCAGCTGGACAGGGCACAATCAGCCCCAGCATTTT. It codes for CAGSWTGHNQPQHF.

The chain carries TRBV20-1 and TRBJ2-3, with 11 positions matching TRBD1. Germline V gives CDR1 DFQATT, CDR2 SNEGSKA (reference sequence). The junction had 3 bases not matched to a gene; V was cut back by 2 bases and J by 5 bases. The length of the CDR3 is 14 residues. CDR3 sequence reads: CSARRGQGVDTQYF. The DNA for the CDR3 is TGCAGTGCTAGACGGGGACAGGGGGTAGATACGCAGTATTTT.

The V gene is TRBV9, the J gene TRBJ2-7; the match to TRBD2 covers 10 bases. This CDR3 spans 17 amino acids. CDR1 is SGDLS and CDR2 is YYNGEE in the germline V gene. The junction had 11 bases not matched to a gene; V was cut back by 0 bases and J by 5 bases. CDR3 nucleotides: TGTGCCAGCAGCGTAGAGGGACTAGCGAGAAATTACGACGAGCAGTACTTC. Protein sequence: CASSVEGLARNYDEQYF.